Listed here is a single T cell receptor beta chain. There is no known antigen for this receptor. Base qualities are not provided; no much larger clone lies one nucleotide away. This specimen comes from a study of human T cells and chemical hapten exposure (dated by TCRdb to about 2021). About the study as a whole: Libraries were combined into a pool for sequencing, and differences in TCR yield between samples came mainly from small differences in library volumes within the pool. From each blood RNA sample, both TCR alpha and TCR beta chains were sequenced. The study tracked peripheral blood TCR repertoire changes in vivo during primary and secondary sensitization to the hapten diphenylcyclopropenone (DPC) in alopecia patients.

After removal of 5 bases from V and 7 bases from J, the junction retains 13 bases not matched to a gene. Reading from cysteine to phenylalanine, the CDR3 counts 17 amino acids. Solely the CDR3 DNA is kept, with 51 bases framed from the first base. CDR1 is given as SEHNR and CDR2 as FQNEAQ, both from the germline V gene (reference sequence). Total RNA was extracted from unfractionated whole blood collected in Tempus Blood RNA tubes. About 5 healthy volunteers were used as TCR sequencing controls and were bled at day 0, 2 weeks and 6 weeks. The library was obtained by 5' RACE. Instrument used: Illumina MiSeq. During library preparation, unique molecular identifiers were attached to individual cDNA molecules so that TCRs could be counted in a quantitative, reproducible way. Under the source paper's analysis protocol: A median of about 87,000 TCRs per sample was observed, with a range of roughly 23,224 to 750,000. V, J and CDR3 annotation of the TCR reads was performed with the Decombinator software suite. For the PS versus PT1 abundance plots, all samples were subsampled to the same number of TCRs (28,000). TCRs were defined as expanded if absent before sensitization and observed at least eight times at the 2-week time point. TCRdb took the public reads, trimmed them with fastp at Q25, ran MiXCR for clone calling and kept in-frame beta chains. Every entry covers one CDR3 protein and lists the most common genes and DNA from its rows. TCRdb's processing, not the authors', yielded these V and J calls. This sample has approximately 110,000 distinct CDR3 sequences in its table, and around 20% of those were observed once. About 3% of the sample lies in the top ten.

Paper-wide results and their limitations: No change with DPC sensitization was found in the number of TCRs above 1 in 1000 frequency, and no evidence of global repertoire structure alterations was found. Repeated subsampling changed both the strength of the expansion versus patch-test correlation and the threshold at which that correlation became significant.

The sequence joins TRBV7-9 to TRBJ1-4; 10 middle bases align to TRBD1. The TCR sequence derives from a human donor in good health. This receptor carries the CDR3 CASSEGTGANLGEKLFF. DNA sequence: TGTGCCAGCAGCGAGGGGACAGGGGCTAATCTTGGTGAAAAACTGTTTTTT. Outside the CDR3, residues come from the reference TRBV7-9 and TRBJ1-4 proteins, so the full variable domain is: DTGVSQNPRHKITKRGQNVTFRCDPISEHNRLYWYRQTLGQGPEFLTYFQNEAQLEKSRLLSDRFSAERPKGSFSTLEIQRTEQGDSAMYLCASSEGTGANLGEKLFFGSGTQLSVL.